Listed below are T cell receptor beta chains from one sample, sequenced in a study of identical twins. TCRdb reanalysed the 5' RACE reads using MiXCR and keeps one entry per CDR3 protein. The table has about 1.7 million distinct CDR3 sequences, around 33% seen once. Sequencing used cord blood. The source of these receptors is a newborn girl in good health. Each CDR3 is given with its conserved first and last residue. D genes are given only for firm matches. Size values are once, few and many counts, or a class for expanded clones, and some rows have none.

clone_size j_call v_call d_call cdr3_aa cdr3_nt
NA TRBJ2-3 TRBV5-6 NA CASSLVGIVQDTQYF TGTGCCAGCAGCTTGGTGGGCATTGTTCAGGATACGCAGTATTTT
NA TRBJ2-3 TRBV2 NA CASSVEGFNTDTQYF TGTGCCAGCAGTGTCGAAGGGTTTAACACAGATACGCAGTATTTT
NA TRBJ2-5 TRBV3-1 NA CASSQADGETQYF TGTGCCAGCAGCCAAGCTGACGGTGAGACCCAGTACTTC
NA TRBJ2-3 TRBV20-1 TRBD1 CSARDLGQGAGDTQYF TGCAGTGCTAGAGACCTAGGACAGGGGGCGGGTGATACGCAGTATTTT
few TRBJ2-3 TRBV21-1 NA CASSPQGEGTDTQYF TGTGCCAGCAGCCCTCAGGGGGAAGGCACAGATACGCAGTATTTT
NA TRBJ2-5 TRBV6-5 NA CASSQDGVKETQYF TGTGCCAGCAGCCAGGATGGAGTAAAAGAGACCCAGTACTTC
few TRBJ1-2 TRBV10-3 TRBD1 CAIRQDRGLDYGYTF TGTGCCATCAGACAGGACAGGGGGTTGGACTATGGCTACACCTTC
NA TRBJ1-2 TRBV24-1 NA CATSDRSVGANYGYTF TGTGCCACCAGCGACAGGTCGGTTGGGGCTAACTATGGCTACACCTTC
few TRBJ1-5 TRBV6-1 NA CASRTSRGDYSNQPQHF TGTGCCAGCAGGACCTCCAGGGGCGATTATAGCAATCAGCCCCAGCATTTT
NA TRBJ2-7 TRBV28 TRBD2 CASRVSGIHEQYF TGTGCCAGCAGGGTTAGCGGGATCCACGAGCAGTACTTC
many TRBJ2-1 TRBV12-3/TRBV12-4 TRBD2 CASKGLAGAVLDEQFF TGTGCCAGCAAAGGTCTAGCGGGGGCCGTTTTGGATGAGCAGTTCTTC
NA TRBJ1-5 TRBV14 NA CASSQDSGLQPQHF TGTGCCAGCAGCCAAGATTCAGGGCTCCAGCCCCAGCATTTT
few TRBJ1-6 TRBV20-1 NA CSAIRTVLNSPLHF TGCAGTGCTATCCGGACAGTCCTGAATTCACCCCTCCACTTT
few TRBJ2-7 TRBV28 TRBD2 CASSFPSGAPSYEQYF TGTGCCAGCAGTTTCCCTAGCGGAGCCCCCTCCTACGAGCAGTACTTC
few TRBJ1-5 TRBV6-1 NA CATYFPQSNQPQHF TGTGCCACCTACTTTCCCCAATCCAATCAGCCCCAGCATTTT
few TRBJ1-1 TRBV7-2 NA CASSFAIGRKEAFF TGTGCCAGCAGCTTCGCGATAGGGAGAAAGGAAGCTTTCTTT
NA TRBJ2-7 TRBV5-6 NA CASSIKGSYNEQYF TGTGCCAGCAGCATAAAGGGGTCCTACAATGAGCAGTACTTC
few TRBJ1-1 TRBV3-1 TRBD1 CASSARDRVFTEAFF TGTGCCAGCAGCGCCCGGGACAGGGTTTTCACTGAAGCTTTCTTT
NA TRBJ1-6 TRBV3-1 NA CASSQGMAVNSPLHF TGTGCCAGCAGCCAAGGCATGGCGGTAAATTCACCCCTCCACTTT
few TRBJ2-3 TRBV7-2 TRBD2 CASSPHGTSGTTDTQYF TGTGCCAGCAGCCCCCATGGGACTAGTGGGACCACAGATACGCAGTATTTT
few TRBJ2-7 TRBV14 TRBD2 CASSQVGRGGSYEQYF TGTGCCAGCAGCCAAGTCGGGAGGGGAGGTTCCTACGAGCAGTACTTC
NA TRBJ2-7 TRBV20-1 TRBD2 CSAEIWTSSYGQYF TGCAGTGCTGAGATTTGGACTAGTTCCTACGGGCAGTACTTC
NA TRBJ2-3 TRBV15 TRBD2 CATSRVLAAITDTQYF TGTGCCACCAGCAGAGTACTAGCGGCCATCACAGATACGCAGTATTTT
many TRBJ1-1 TRBV6-6 TRBD1 CASSWTGGMNTEAFF TGTGCCAGCAGTTGGACAGGGGGCATGAACACTGAAGCTTTCTTT
NA TRBJ2-2 TRBV27 TRBD1 CASRGTGTAELFF TGTGCCAGCAGGGGGACAGGGACCGCGGAGCTGTTTTTT
few TRBJ2-1 TRBV4-1 TRBD2 CASSQGVASGPYNEQFF TGCGCCAGCAGCCAAGGGGTCGCTAGCGGCCCCTACAATGAGCAGTTCTTC
NA TRBJ2-3 TRBV4-2 TRBD2 CASSQLGLAGVTDTQYF TGTGCCAGCAGCCAGCTCGGACTAGCGGGAGTCACAGATACGCAGTATTTT
NA TRBJ1-5 TRBV6-6 NA CASGGQPQHF TGTGCCAGCGGAGGGCAGCCCCAGCATTTT
NA TRBJ1-3 TRBV28 NA CASSRDSYSGNTIYF TGTGCCAGCAGTCGGGACTCCTACTCTGGAAACACCATATATTTT
few TRBJ1-2 TRBV4-2 NA CASSQDSHGRTYGYTF TGTGCCAGCAGCCAAGATAGTCACGGCAGGACCTATGGCTACACCTTC
many TRBJ2-7 TRBV28 NA CASSRDFYEQYF TGTGCCAGCAGTCGCGACTTTTACGAGCAGTACTTC
NA TRBJ2-5 TRBV6-2/TRBV6-3 TRBD2 CASSYSLLAGDNEQYF TGTGCCAGCAGTTACTCTTTACTAGCGGGAGACAATGAGCAGTACTTC
NA TRBJ1-4 TRBV6-6 TRBD1 CASSWDRNEKLFF TGTGCCAGCAGCTGGGACAGGAATGAAAAACTGTTTTTT
many TRBJ2-3 TRBV6-5 TRBD1 CASSNPTGGRTDTQYF TGTGCCAGCAGTAACCCGACAGGGGGCAGGACAGATACGCAGTATTTT
NA TRBJ2-2 TRBV25-1 NA CASSESGGHGELFF TGTGCCAGCAGTGAATCCGGGGGCCACGGGGAGCTGTTTTTT